The T cell receptor beta chain described here comes from a study of blood T cell repertoires in COVID-19. Overall study context: Acute and convalescent COVID-19 samples came from the United States, Italy and Spain. Sources were T cells, B-cell-depleted T cells, or PBMCs; the material itself was cDNA or gDNA.

Original processing notes: The authors estimated nucleated cell counts from reference gene primer amplification. Produced via immunoSEQ multiplex PCR; TCRdb's table is partial and in-frame only. The D gene and trimming were derived from the DNA, and the V and J assignments and clone size from that table. The sample shows about 150,000 clones, about nine tenths of them seen only once. The CDR3 length is 18 residues. Trimming pared 1 base from V and 1 base from J, leaving 17 bases between. Germline CDR1 MDHEN, CDR2 SYDVKM. The sample taken for sequencing was peripheral blood. The chain carries TRBV28 and TRBJ1-5, with D perhaps TRBD1 (5 bases). This TCR was recovered from an elderly man with acute or convalescent COVID-19. CDR3 region: CASSLSWGGDSSNQPQHF. As DNA, the CDR3 is TGTGCCAGCAGTTTATCTTGGGGGGGGGACTCAAGCAATCAGCCCCAGCATTTT.